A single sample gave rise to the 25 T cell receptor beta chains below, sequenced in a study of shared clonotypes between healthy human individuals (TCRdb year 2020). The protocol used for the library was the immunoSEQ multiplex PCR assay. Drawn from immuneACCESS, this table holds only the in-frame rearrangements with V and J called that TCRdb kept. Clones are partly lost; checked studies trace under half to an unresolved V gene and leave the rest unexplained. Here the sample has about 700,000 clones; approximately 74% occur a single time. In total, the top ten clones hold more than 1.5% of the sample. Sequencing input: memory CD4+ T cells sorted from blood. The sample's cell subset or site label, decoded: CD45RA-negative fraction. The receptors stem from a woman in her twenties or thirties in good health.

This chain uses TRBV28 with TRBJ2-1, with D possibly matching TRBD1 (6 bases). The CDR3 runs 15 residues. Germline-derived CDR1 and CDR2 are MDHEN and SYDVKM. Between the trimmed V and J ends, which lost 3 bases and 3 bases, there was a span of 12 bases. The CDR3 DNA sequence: TGTGCCAGCAGTTTCCTGGGACAACTCTACAATGAGCAGTTCTTC. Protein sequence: CASSFLGQLYNEQFF.

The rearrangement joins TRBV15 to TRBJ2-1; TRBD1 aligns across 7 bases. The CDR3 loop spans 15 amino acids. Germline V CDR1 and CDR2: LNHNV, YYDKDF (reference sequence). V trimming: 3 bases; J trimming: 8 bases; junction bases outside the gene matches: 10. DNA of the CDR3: TGTGCCACCAGCAGGGAACCTACAGGGGTTGATGAGCAGTTCTTC. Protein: CATSREPTGVDEQFF.

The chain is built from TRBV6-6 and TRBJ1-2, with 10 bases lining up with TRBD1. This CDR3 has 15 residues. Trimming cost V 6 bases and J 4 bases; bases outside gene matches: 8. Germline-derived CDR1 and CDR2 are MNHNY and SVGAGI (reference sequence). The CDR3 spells CASSPRQGAVYGYTF. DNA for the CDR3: TGTGCCAGCAGCCCGAGACAGGGGGCGGTCTATGGCTACACCTTC.

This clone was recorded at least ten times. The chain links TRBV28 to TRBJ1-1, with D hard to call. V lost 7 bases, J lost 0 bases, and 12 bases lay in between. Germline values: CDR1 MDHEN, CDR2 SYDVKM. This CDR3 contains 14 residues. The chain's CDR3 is CASKRVGVNTEAFF. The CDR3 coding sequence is TGTGCCAGCAAAAGGGTCGGAGTGAACACTGAAGCTTTCTTT.

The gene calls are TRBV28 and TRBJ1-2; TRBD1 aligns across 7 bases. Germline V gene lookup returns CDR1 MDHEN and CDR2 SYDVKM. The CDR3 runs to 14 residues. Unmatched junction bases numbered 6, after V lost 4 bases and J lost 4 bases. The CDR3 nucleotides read TGTGCCAGCAGTTCCTACGACAGGGTCTATGGCTACACCTTC. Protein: CASSSYDRVYGYTF.

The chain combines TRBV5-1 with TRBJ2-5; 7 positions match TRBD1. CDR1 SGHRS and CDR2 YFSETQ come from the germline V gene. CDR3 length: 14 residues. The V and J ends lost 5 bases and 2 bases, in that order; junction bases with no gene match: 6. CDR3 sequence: CASRADRVQETQYF. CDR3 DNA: TGCGCCAGCAGAGCTGACAGGGTACAAGAGACCCAGTACTTC.

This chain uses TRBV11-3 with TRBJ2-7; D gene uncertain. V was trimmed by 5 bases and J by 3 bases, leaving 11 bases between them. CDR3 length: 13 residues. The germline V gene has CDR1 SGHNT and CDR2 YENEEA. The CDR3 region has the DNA TGTGCCAGCAGCCCGGACGGACGCTACGAGCAGTACTTC. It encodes CASSPDGRYEQYF.

In DNA, the CDR3 is TGCACCAGCAGCCGATTACTAGCCTCACTGGAAGAGACCCAGTACTTC. Translating gives CTSSRLLASLEETQYF. The V and J genes are TRBV1 and TRBJ2-5; TRBD2 is the table's D call and was not checked against the DNA. TRBV1 is designated a pseudogene. This CDR3 spans 16 amino acids.

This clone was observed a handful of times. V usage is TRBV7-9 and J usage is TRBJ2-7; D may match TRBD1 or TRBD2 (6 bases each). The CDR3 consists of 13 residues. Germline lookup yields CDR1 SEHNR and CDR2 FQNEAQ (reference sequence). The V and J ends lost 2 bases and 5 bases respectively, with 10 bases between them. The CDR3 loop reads CASSLWGANEQYF. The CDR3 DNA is TGTGCCAGCAGCTTATGGGGGGCCAACGAGCAGTACTTC.

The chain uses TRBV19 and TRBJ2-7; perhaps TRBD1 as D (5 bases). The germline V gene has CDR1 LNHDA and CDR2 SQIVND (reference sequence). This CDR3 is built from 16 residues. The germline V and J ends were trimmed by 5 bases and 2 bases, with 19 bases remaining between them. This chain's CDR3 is CASSQHVGRPPYEQYF. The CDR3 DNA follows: TGTGCCAGTAGTCAACACGTGGGGCGACCCCCCTACGAGCAGTACTTC. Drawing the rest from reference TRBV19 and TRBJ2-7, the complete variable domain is DGGITQSPKYLFRKEGQNVTLSCEQNLNHDAMYWYRQDPGQGLRLIYYSQIVNDFQKGDIAEGYSVSREKKESFPLTVTSAQKNPTAFYLCASSQHVGRPPYEQYFGPGTRLTVT.

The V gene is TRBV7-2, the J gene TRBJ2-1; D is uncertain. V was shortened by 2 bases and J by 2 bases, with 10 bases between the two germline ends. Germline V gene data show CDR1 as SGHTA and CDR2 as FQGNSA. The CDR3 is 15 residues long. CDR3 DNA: TGTGCCAGCAGCTTAACAGCTATCACCTACAATGAGCAGTTCTTC. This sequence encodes CASSLTAITYNEQFF.

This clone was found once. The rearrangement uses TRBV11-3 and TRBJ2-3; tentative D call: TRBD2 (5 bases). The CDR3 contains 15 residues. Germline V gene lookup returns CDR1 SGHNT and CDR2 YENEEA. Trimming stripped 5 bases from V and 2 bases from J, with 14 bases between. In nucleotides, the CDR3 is TGTGCCAGCAGCGCCATCTCCGGGGTCACAGATACGCAGTATTTT. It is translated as CASSAISGVTDTQYF.

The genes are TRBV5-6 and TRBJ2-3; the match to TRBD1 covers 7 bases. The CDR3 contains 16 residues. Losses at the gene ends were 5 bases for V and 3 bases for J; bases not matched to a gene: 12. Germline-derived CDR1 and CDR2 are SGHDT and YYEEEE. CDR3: CASRKTWNRGTDTQYF. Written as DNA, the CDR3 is TGTGCCAGCAGGAAGACGTGGAACAGGGGTACAGATACGCAGTATTTT.

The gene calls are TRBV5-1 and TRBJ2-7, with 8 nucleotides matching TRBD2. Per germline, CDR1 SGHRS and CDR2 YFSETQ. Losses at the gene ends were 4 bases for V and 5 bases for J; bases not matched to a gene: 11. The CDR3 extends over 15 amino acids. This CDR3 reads CASSPLTSAVHEQYF. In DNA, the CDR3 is TGCGCCAGCAGCCCACTGACTAGCGCAGTCCACGAGCAGTACTTC.

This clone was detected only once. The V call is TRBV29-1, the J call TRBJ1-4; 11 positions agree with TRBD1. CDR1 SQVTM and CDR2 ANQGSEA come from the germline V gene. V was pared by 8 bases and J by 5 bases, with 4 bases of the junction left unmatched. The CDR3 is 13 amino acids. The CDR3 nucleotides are TGCAGCTCTTGGGACAGGGGGAATGAAAAACTGTTTTTT. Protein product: CSSWDRGNEKLFF. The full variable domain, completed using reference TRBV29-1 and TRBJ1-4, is SAVISQKPSRDICQRGTSLTIQCQVDSQVTMMFWYRQQPGQSLTLIATANQGSEATYESGFVIDKFPISRPNLTFSTLTVSNMSPEDSSIYLCSSWDRGNEKLFFGSGTQLSVL.

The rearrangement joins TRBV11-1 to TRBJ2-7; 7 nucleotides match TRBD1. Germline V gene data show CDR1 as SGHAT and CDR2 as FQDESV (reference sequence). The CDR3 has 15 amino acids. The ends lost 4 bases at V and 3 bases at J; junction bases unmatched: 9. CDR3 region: CASSYGTDIIYEQYF. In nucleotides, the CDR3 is TGTGCCAGCAGCTACGGGACAGATATAATCTACGAGCAGTACTTC.

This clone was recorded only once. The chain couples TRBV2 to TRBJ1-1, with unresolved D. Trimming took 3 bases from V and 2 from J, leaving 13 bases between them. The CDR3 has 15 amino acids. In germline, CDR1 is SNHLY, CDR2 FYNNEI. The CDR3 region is CASSEGESPNTEAFF. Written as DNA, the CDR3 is TGTGCCAGCAGTGAGGGAGAAAGCCCAAACACTGAAGCTTTCTTT.

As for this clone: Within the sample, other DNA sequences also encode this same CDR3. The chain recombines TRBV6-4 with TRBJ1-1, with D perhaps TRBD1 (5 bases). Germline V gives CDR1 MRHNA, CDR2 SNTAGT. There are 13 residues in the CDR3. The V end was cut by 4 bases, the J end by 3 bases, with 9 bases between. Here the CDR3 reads CASSVQGDTEAFF. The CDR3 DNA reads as TGTGCCAGCAGTGTTCAGGGTGACACTGAAGCTTTCTTT.

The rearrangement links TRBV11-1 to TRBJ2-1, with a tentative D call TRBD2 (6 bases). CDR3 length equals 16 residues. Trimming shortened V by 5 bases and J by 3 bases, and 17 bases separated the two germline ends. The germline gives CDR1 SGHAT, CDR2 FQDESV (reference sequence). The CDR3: CASSPIGGSDYNEQFF. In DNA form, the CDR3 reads TGTGCCAGCAGCCCCATCGGGGGTAGCGACTACAATGAGCAGTTCTTC.

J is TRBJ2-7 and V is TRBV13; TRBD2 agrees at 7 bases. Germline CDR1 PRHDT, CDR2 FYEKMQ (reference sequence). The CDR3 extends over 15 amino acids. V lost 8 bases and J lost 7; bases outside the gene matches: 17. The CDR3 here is CASRRTRGGESEQYF. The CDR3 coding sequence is TGTGCCAGCCGACGGACGCGGGGAGGGGAAAGTGAGCAGTACTTC.

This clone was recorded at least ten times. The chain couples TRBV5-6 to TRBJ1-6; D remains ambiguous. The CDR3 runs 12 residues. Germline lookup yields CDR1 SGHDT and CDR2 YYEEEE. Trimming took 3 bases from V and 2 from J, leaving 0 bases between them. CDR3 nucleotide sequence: TGTGCCAGCAGCTCCTATAATTCACCCCTCCACTTT. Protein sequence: CASSSYNSPLHF.

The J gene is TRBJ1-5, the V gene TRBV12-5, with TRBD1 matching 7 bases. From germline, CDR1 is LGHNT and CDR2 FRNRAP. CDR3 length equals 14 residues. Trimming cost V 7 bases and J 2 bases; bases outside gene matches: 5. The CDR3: CASASGTGNQPQHF. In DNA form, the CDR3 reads TGTGCTAGTGCCTCGGGGACAGGCAATCAGCCCCAGCATTTT.

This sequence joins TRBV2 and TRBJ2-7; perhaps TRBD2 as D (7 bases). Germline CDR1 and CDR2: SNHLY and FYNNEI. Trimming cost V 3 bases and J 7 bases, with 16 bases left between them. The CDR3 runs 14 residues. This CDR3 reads CASSDRGGGREQYF. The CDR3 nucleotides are TGTGCCAGCAGTGATAGGGGGGGCGGAAGGGAGCAGTACTTC.

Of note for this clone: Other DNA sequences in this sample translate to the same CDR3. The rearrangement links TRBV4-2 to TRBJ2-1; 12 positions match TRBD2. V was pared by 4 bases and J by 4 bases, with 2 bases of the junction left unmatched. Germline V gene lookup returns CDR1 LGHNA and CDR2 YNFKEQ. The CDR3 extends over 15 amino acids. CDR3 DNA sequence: TGTGCCAGCAGCCCGACTAGCGGGAGTTACAATGAGCAGTTCTTC. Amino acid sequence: CASSPTSGSYNEQFF.

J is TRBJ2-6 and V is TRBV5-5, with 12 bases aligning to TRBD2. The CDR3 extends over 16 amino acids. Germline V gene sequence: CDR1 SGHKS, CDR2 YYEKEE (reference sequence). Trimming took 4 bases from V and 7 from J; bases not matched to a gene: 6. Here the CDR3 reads CASSMTSGSGANVLTF. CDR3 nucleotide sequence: TGTGCCAGCAGCATGACTAGCGGGAGCGGAGCCAACGTCCTGACTTTC.